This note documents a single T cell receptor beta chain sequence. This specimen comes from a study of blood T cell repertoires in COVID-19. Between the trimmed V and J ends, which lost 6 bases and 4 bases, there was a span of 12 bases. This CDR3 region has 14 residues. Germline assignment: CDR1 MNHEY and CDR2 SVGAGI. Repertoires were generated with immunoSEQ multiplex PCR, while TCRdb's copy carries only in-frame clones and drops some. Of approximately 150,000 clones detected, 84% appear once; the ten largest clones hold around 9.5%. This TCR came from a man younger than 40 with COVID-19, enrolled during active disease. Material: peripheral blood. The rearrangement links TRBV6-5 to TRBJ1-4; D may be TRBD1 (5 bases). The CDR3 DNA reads TGTGCCAGCAGGCAGGGAGGCGGTAATGAAAAACTGTTTTTT. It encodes CASRQGGGNEKLFF.